Below, 5 T cell receptor beta chains from the same sample are listed, as sequenced in a study of T cell repertoires in cytomegalovirus infection. TCRdb re-called the reads with MiXCR, one entry per CDR3 protein. The top ten hold approximately 10% of the sample, which has a few hundred thousand distinct CDR3 sequences, roughly 20% seen once. Sequencing used PBMCs. The receptors stem from a human donor in good health (CMV status not recorded). Some clones in this sample may be carry-over from other donors' samples.

V usage is TRBV7-2 and J usage is TRBJ1-4; weak D call: TRBD1 (5 bases). V was cut by 5 bases and J by 8 bases, with 18 bases left in between. CDR3 length equals 15 residues. Germline CDR1 reads SGHTA; CDR2 reads FQGNSA. CDR3 sequence reads: CASSPTGGVGEKLFF. CDR3 nucleotides: TGTGCCAGCAGCCCTACCGGGGGGGTCGGCGAAAAACTGTTTTTT.

V is TRBV2 and J is TRBJ1-1; D gene ambiguous. With 9 bases removed from V and 4 bases from J, the gap between germline ends came to 9 bases. Germline V gene data show CDR1 as SNHLY and CDR2 as FYNNEI. CDR3 size: 11 residues. In nucleotides, the CDR3 is TGTGCCAGTCCCAGTGGCACTGAAGCTTTCTTT. Encoded protein: CASPSGTEAFF.

This clonotype came up many times. The CDR3 reads CATSSGVTDTQYF. The CDR3, as DNA: TGTGCCACCTCTAGCGGCGTCACAGATACGCAGTATTTT. The chain recombines TRBV19 with TRBJ2-3, with 7 nucleotides matching TRBD2. V dropped 10 bases and J dropped 2; count of bases not matched to a gene: 6. This CDR3 region has 13 residues. In germline, CDR1 is LNHDA, CDR2 SQIVND (reference sequence).

The chain is built from TRBV20-1 and TRBJ1-1; no firm D call. Deletions cut 0 bases from V and 6 bases from J, with 8 bases between. The CDR3 loop spans 12 amino acids. The germline V gene has CDR1 DFQATT and CDR2 SNEGSKA (reference sequence). The CDR3 sequence is CSAREGYSEAFF. The CDR3 DNA follows: TGCAGTGCTAGAGAAGGGTACTCTGAAGCTTTCTTT.

The rearrangement links TRBV5-1 to TRBJ1-1; D is unresolved. This CDR3 contains 14 residues. Trimming stripped 0 bases from V and 7 bases from J, with 13 bases between. Looked up from germline, CDR1 is SGHRS and CDR2 is YFSETQ. DNA of the CDR3: TGCGCCAGCAGCTTGGTACTCCGGGAGGATGAAGCTTTCTTT. Translated: CASSLVLREDEAFF.